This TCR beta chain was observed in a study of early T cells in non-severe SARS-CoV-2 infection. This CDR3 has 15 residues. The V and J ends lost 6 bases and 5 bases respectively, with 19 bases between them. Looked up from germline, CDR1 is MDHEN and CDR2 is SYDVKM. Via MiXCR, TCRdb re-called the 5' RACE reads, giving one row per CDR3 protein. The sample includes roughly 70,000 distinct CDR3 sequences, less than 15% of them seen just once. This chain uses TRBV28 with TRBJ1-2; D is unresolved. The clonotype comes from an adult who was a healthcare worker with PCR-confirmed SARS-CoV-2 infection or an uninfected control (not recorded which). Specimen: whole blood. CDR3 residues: CASRRGFGGDYGYTF. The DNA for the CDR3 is TGTGCCAGCAGGCGCGGATTTGGTGGAGATTATGGCTACACCTTC.